A selection of T cell receptor beta chains follows, all from one sample in a study of beta chain features in type 1 diabetes. Libraries were prepared by immunoSEQ multiplex PCR; TCRdb keeps only in-frame clonotypes and omits some of them. Of roughly 150,000 clones in the sample, 63% were seen once. Sequenced input: naive CD4+ T cells from blood. The source is a young man with type 1 diabetes. Each CDR3 is given with its conserved first and last residue. D genes are given only for firm matches. Not every row has a clone size; where given, it reads once, few, many or a size class.

.	TRBV7-9	TRBJ2-5	.	CASSPQETQYF	TGTGCCAGCAGCCCGCAAGAGACCCAGTACTTC
.	TRBV5-1	TRBJ1-5	.	CASSLGPDQPQHF	TGCGCCAGCAGCTTGGGTCCGGATCAGCCCCAGCATTTT
few	TRBV7-2	TRBJ2-7	TRBD2	CASSLETSGGRSYEQYF	TGTGCCAGCAGCTTAGAGACTAGCGGGGGGAGGTCCTACGAGCAGTACTTC
.	TRBV9	TRBJ1-3	.	CASSVSGQLSGNTIYF	TGTGCCAGCAGCGTATCTGGGCAGCTCTCTGGAAACACCATATATTTT
.	TRBV29-1	TRBJ1-1	.	CSVVVVRDSEAFF	TGCAGCGTTGTGGTTGTCAGGGACTCTGAAGCTTTCTTT
.	TRBV23-1	TRBJ1-2	.	CASSPVANYGYTF	TGCGCCAGCAGTCCCGTAGCTAACTATGGCTACACCTTC
.	TRBV2	TRBJ2-5	TRBD1	CASSGDRVETQYF	TGTGCCAGCAGTGGGGACAGGGTGGAGACCCAGTACTTC
.	TRBV7-2	TRBJ2-5	.	CASSSRLGSGETQYF	TGTGCCAGCAGCTCAAGACTAGGCTCGGGGGAGACCCAGTACTTC
.	TRBV5-1	TRBJ1-2	.	CASSDGHYGYTF	TGCGCCAGCAGCGACGGACACTATGGCTACACCTTC
.	TRBV7-6	TRBJ2-7	TRBD1	CASSRQGAHEQYF	TGTGCCAGCAGCCGACAGGGGGCCCACGAGCAGTACTTC
.	TRBV9	TRBJ2-5	.	CASSPTGTQETQYF	TGTGCCAGCAGCCCCACAGGGACCCAAGAGACCCAGTACTTC
.	TRBV29-1	TRBJ1-4	TRBD1	CSVTTGADEKLFF	TGCAGCGTTACGACAGGGGCGGACGAAAAACTGTTTTTT
.	TRBV25-1	TRBJ2-3	TRBD2	CLGRTSGVKDTQYF	TGCCTTGGCCGGACTAGCGGGGTTAAAGATACGCAGTATTTT
.	TRBV29-1	TRBJ2-1	TRBD1	CSVRQGPNYNEQFF	TGCAGCGTACGACAGGGACCCAACTACAATGAGCAGTTCTTC
.	TRBV9	TRBJ2-5	.	CASSAGGGRETQYF	TGTGCCAGCAGCGCCGGAGGGGGGCGAGAGACCCAGTACTTC
.	TRBV5-4	TRBJ1-6	.	CASSLAFGQGNSPLHF	TGTGCCAGCAGCTTGGCGTTTGGCCAGGGGAATTCACCCCTCCACTTT
.	TRBV25-1	TRBJ2-5	.	CASSEYSRGVQETQYF	TGTGCCAGCAGTGAATACTCCAGGGGCGTCCAAGAGACCCAGTACTTC